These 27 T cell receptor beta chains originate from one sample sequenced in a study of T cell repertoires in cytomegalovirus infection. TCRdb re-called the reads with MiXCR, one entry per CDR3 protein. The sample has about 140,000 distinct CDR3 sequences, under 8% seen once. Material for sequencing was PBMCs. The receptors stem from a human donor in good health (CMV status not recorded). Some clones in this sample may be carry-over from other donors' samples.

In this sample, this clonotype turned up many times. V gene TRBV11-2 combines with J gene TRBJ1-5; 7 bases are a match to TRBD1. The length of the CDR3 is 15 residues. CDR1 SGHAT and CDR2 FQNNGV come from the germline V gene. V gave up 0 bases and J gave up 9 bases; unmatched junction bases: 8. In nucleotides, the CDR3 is TGTGCCAGCAGCTTAGATGGGACAGATGGAGCGCCCCAGCATTTT. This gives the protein CASSLDGTDGAPQHF.

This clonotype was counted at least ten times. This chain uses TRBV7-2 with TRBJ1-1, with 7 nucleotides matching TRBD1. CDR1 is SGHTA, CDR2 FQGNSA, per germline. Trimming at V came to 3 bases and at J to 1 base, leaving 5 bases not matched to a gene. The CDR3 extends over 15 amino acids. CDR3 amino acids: CASSFPGGGNTEAFF. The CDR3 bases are TGTGCCAGCAGCTTCCCAGGGGGGGGGAACACTGAAGCTTTCTTT. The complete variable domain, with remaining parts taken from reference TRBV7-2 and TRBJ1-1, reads GAGVSQSPSNKVTEKGKDVELRCDPISGHTALYWYRQSLGQGLEFLIYFQGNSAPDKSGLPSDRFSAERTGGSVSTLTIQRTQQEDSAVYLCASSFPGGGNTEAFFGQGTRLTVV.

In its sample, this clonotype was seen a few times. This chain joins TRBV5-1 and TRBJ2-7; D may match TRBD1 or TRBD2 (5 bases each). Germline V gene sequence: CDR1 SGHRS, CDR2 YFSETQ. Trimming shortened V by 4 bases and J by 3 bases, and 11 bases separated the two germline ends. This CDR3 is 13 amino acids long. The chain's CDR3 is CASSPRGDYEQYF. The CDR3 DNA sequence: TGCGCCAGCAGCCCTAGAGGGGACTACGAGCAGTACTTC. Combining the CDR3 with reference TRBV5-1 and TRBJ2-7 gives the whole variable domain KAGVTQTPRYLIKTRGQQVTLSCSPISGHRSVSWYQQTPGQGLQFLFEYFSETQRNKGNFPGRFSGRQFSNSRSEMNVSTLELGDSALYLCASSPRGDYEQYFGPGTRLTVT.

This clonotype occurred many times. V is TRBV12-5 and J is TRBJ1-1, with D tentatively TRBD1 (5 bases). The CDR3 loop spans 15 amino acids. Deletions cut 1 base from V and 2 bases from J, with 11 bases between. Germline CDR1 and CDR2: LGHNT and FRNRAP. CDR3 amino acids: CASGLGGVGNTEAFF. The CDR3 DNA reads TGTGCTAGTGGTTTGGGAGGGGTGGGAAACACTGAAGCTTTCTTT.

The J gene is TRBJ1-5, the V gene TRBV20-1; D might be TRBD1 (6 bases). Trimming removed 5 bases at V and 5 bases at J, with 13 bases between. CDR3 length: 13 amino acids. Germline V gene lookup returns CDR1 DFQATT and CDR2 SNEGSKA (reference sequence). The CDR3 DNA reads TGCAGTGCTGGGGGGGGGCAAGATCAGCCCCAGCATTTT. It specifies CSAGGGQDQPQHF.

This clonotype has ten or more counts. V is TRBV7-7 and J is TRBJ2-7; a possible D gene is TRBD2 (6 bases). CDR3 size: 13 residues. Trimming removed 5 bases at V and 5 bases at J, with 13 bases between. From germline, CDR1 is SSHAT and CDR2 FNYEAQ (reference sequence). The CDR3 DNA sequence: TGTGCCAGCAGCCAGACTAGAAGCCACGAGCAGTACTTC. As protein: CASSQTRSHEQYF. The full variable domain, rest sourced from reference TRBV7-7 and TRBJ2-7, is GAGVSQSPRYKVTKRGQDVTLRCDPISSHATLYWYQQALGQGPEFLTYFNYEAQPDKSGLPSDRFSAERPEGSISTLTIQRTEQRDSAMYRCASSQTRSHEQYFGPGTRLTVT.

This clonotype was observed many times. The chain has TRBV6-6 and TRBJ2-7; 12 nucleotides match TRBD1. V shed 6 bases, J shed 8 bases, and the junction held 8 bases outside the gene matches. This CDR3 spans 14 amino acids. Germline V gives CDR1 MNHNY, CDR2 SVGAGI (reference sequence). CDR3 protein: CASRTGTGGRKQYF. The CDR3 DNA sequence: TGTGCCAGCAGAACCGGGACAGGGGGCAGGAAGCAGTACTTC.

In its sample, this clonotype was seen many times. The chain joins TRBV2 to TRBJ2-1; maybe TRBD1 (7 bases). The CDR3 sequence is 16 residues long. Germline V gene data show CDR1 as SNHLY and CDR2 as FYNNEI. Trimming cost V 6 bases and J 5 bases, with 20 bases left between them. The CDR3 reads CASSATGASAHNEQFF. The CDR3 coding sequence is TGTGCCAGCAGCGCTACAGGGGCTAGCGCTCACAATGAGCAGTTCTTC.

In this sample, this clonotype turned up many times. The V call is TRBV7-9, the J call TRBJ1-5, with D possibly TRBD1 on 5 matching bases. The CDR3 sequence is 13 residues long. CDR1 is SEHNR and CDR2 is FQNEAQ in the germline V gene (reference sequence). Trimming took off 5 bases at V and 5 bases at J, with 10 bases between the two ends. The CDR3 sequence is CASSHRGYQPQHF. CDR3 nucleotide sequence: TGTGCCAGCAGCCACCGGGGCTATCAGCCCCAGCATTTT.

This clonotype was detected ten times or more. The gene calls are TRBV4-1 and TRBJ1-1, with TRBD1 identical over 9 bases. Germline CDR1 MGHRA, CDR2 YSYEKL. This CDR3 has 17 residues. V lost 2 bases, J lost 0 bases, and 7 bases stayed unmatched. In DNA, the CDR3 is TGCGCCAGCAGCCAAATCAACAGGGGGCTCATGAACACTGAAGCTTTCTTT. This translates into CASSQINRGLMNTEAFF.

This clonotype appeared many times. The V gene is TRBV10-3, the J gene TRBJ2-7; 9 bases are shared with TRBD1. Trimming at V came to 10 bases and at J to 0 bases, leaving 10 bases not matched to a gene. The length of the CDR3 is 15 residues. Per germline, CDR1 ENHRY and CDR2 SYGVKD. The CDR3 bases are TGTGCCACTACACCCGGGACAGGGTTCTCCTACGAGCAGTACTTC. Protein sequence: CATTPGTGFSYEQYF.

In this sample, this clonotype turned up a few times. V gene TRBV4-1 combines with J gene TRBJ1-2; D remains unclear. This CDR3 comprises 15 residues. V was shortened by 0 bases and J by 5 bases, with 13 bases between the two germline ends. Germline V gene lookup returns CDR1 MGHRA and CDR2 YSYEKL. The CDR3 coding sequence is TGCGCCAGCAGCCAAGACAGGTCGGTGGAGTATGGCTACACCTTC. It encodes CASSQDRSVEYGYTF.

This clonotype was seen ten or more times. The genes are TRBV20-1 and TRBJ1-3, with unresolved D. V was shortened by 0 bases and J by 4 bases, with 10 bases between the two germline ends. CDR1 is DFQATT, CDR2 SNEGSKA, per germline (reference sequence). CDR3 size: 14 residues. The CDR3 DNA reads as TGCAGTGCTAGAGATTTTGAAATCGGAAACACCATATATTTT. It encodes CSARDFEIGNTIYF.

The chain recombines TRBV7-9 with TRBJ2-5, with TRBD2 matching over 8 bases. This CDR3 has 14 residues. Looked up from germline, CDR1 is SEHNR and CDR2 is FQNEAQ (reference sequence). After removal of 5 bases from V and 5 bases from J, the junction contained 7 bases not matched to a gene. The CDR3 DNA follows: TGTGCCAGCAGCACCGGGACGGGAGGGGAGACCCAGTACTTC. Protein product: CASSTGTGGETQYF.

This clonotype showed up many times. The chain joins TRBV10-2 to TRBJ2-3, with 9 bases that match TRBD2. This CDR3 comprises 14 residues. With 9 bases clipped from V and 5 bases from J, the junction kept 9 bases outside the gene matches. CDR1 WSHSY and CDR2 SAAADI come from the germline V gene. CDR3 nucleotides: TGCGCCAGTACGCTAGCGGGGTATGGAGATACGCAGTATTTT. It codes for CASTLAGYGDTQYF.

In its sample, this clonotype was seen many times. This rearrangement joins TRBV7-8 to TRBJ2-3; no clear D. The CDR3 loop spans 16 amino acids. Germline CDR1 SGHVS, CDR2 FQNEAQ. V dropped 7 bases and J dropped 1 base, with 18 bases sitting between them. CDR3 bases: TGTGCCAGCACCCCCCTGCCGGGTCCGGGCACAGATACGCAGTATTTT. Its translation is CASTPLPGPGTDTQYF.

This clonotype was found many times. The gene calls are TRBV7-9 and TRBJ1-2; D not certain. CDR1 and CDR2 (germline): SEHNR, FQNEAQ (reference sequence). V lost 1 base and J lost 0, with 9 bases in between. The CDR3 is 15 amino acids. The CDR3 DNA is TGTGCCAGCAGCTTAGGCCCTACAGCTAACTATGGCTACACCTTC. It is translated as CASSLGPTANYGYTF.

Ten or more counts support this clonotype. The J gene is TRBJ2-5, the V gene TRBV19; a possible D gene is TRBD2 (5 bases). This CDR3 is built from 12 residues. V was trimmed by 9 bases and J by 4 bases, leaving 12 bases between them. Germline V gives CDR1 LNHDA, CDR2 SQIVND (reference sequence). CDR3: CASSFLAETQYF. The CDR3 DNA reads TGTGCCAGCAGCTTCCTAGCAGAGACCCAGTACTTC.

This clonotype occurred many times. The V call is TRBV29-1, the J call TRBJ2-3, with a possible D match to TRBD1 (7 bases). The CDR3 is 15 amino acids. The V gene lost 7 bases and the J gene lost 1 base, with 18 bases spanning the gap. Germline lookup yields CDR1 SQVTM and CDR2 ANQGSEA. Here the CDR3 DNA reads TGCAGCGCCACACCCCAGGGGGGTGGCACAGATACGCAGTATTTT. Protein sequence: CSATPQGGGTDTQYF.

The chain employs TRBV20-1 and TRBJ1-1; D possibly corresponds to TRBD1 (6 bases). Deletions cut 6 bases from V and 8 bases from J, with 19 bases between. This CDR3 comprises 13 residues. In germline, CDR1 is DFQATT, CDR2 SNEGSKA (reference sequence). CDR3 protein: CSATYGGGGEAFF. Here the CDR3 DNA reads TGCAGTGCAACTTATGGGGGAGGGGGAGAAGCTTTCTTT.

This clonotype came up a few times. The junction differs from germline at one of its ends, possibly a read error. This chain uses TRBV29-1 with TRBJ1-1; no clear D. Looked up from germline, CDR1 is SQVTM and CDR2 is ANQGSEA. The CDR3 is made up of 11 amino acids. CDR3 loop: CSGEGNTEAFF. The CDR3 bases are TGCAGCGGTGAAGGGAACACTGAAGCTTTCTTT.

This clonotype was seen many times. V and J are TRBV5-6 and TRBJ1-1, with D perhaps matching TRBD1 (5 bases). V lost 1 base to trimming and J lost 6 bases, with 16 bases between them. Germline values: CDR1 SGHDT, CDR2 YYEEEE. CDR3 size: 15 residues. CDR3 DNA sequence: TGTGCCAGCAGCTTGACCGGGACTTTGGGCGCTGAAGCTTTCTTT. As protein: CASSLTGTLGAEAFF.

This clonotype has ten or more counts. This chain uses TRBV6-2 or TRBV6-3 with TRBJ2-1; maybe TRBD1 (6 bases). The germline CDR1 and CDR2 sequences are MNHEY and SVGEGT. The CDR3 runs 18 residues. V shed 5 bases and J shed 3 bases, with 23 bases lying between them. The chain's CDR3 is CASSPPDSYDSDYNEQFF. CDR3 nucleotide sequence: TGTGCCAGCAGTCCCCCGGACAGCTACGACTCCGACTACAATGAGCAGTTCTTC.

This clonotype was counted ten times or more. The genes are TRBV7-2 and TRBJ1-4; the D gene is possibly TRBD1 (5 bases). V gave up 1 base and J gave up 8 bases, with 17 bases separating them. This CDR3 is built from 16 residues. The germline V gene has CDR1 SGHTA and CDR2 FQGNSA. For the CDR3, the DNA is TGTGCCAGCAGCTTAGATCGGGGGGGGTTGCGGGAAAAACTGTTTTTT. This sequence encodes CASSLDRGGLREKLFF.

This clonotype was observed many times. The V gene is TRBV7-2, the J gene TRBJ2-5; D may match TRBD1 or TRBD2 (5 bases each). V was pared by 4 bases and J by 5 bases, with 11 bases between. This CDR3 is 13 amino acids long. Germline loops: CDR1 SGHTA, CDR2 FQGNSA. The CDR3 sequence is CASSWGFVETQYF. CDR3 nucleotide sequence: TGTGCCAGCAGCTGGGGGTTTGTTGAGACCCAGTACTTC.

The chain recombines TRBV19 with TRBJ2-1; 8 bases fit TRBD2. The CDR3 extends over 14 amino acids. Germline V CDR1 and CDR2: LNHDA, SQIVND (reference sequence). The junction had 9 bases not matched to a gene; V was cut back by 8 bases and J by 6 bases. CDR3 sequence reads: CASSGTRDVNEQFF. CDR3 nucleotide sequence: TGTGCCAGTTCCGGGACTAGAGATGTCAATGAGCAGTTCTTC.

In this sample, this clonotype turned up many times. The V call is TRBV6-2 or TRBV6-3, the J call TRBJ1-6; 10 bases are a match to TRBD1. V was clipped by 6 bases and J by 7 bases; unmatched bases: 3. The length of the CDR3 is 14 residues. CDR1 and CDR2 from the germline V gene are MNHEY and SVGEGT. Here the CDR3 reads CASSPDRGNSPLHF. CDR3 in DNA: TGTGCCAGCAGCCCGGACAGGGGGAATTCACCCCTCCACTTT.